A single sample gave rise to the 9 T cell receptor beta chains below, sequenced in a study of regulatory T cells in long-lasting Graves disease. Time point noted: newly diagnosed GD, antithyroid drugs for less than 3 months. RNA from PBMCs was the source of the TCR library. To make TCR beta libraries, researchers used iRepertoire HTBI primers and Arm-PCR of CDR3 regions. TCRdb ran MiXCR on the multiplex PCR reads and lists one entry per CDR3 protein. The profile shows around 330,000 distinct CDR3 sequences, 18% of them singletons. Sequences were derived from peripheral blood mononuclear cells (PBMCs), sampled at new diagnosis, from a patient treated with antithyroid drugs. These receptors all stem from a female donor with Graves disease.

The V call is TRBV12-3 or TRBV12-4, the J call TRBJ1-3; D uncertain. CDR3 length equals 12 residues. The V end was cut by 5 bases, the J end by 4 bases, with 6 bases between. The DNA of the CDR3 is TGTGCCAGCAGTGTACAGGGAAACACCATATATTTT. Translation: CASSVQGNTIYF.

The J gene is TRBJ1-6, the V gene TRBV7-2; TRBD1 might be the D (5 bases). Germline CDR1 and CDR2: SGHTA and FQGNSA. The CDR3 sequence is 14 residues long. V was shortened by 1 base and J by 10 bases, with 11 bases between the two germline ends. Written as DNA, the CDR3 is TGTGCCAGCAGCTTAGTCAGGGATGGATCACCCCTCCACTTT. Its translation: CASSLVRDGSPLHF.

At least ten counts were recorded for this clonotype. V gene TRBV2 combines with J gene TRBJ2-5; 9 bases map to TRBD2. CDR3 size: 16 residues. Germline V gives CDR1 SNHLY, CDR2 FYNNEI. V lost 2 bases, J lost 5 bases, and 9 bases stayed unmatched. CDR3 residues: CASSEQASGKGETQYF. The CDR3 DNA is TGTGCCAGCAGTGAACAGGCTAGCGGGAAGGGGGAGACCCAGTACTTC. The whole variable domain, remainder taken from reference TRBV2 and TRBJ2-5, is EPEVTQTPSHQVTQMGQEVILRCVPISNHLYFYWYRQILGQKVEFLVSFYNNEISEKSEIFDDQFSVERPDGSNFTLKIRSTKLEDSAMYFCASSEQASGKGETQYFGPGTRLLVL.

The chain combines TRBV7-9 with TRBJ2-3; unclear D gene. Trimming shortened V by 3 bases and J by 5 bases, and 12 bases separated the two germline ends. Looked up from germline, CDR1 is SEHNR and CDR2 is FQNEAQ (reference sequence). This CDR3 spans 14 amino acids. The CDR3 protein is CASSLFGDGDTQYF. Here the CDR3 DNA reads TGTGCCAGCAGCTTGTTCGGAGACGGAGATACGCAGTATTTT.

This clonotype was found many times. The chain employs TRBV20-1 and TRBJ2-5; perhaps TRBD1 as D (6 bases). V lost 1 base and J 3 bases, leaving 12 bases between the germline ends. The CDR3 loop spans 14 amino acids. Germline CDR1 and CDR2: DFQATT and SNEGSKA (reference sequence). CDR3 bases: TGCAGTGCTAGAGGCAGGGACAATAAAGAGACCCAGTACTTC. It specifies CSARGRDNKETQYF.

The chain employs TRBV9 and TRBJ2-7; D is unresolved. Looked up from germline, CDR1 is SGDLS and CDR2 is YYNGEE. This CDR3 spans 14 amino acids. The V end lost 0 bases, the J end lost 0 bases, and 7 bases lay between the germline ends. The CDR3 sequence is CASSVGRSSYEQYF. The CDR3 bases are TGTGCCAGCAGCGTAGGCAGGAGCTCCTACGAGCAGTACTTC.

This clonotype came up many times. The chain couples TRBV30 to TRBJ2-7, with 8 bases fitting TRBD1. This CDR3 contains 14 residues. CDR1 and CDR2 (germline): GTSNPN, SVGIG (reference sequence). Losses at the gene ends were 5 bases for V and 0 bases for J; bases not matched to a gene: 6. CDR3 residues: CAWSTGASSYEQYF. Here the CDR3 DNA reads TGTGCCTGGTCGACAGGGGCCAGCTCCTACGAGCAGTACTTC. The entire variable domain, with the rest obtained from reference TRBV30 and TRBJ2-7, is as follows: SQTIHQWPATLVQPVGSPLSLECTVEGTSNPNLYWYRQAAGRGLQLLFYSVGIGQISSEVPQNLSASRPQDRQFILSSKKLLLSDSGFYLCAWSTGASSYEQYFGPGTRLTVT.

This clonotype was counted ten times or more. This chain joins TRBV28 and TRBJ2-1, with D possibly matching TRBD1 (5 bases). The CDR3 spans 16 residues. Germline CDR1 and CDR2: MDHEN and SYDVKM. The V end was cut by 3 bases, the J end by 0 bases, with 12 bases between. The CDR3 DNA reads TGTGCCAGCAGTTTTGTCAGGGCTCGCTCCTACAATGAGCAGTTCTTC. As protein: CASSFVRARSYNEQFF.

The CDR3 DNA follows: TGTGCCGCCGGGCTAGCGGGGGAATCCTACGAGCAGTACTTC. Translation: CAAGLAGESYEQYF. The rearrangement joins TRBV6-1 to TRBJ2-7, with 10 bases that match TRBD2. Germline lookup yields CDR1 MNHNS and CDR2 SASEGT. After removal of 11 bases from V and 1 base from J, the junction contained 8 bases not matched to a gene. The CDR3 consists of 14 residues.